This is a list of T cell receptor beta chains from one sample in a study of shared clonotypes between healthy human individuals. TCRdb keeps only in-frame clones here, not all; method: immunoSEQ multiplex PCR. The sample yields over a million clones, 95% to 97% seen once. Material for sequencing was naive CD4+ T cells sorted from blood. The receptors were gathered from a man under 40 in good health. The conserved cysteine and the conserved F or W are not part of the CDR3 here.

v_call | cdr3_aa
TRBV11-2 | ASSLAGGPGEQF
TRBV6-1 | ASLLPGSGNQPQH
TRBV28 | ASSSYLEAF
TRBV2 | ASSRQQGKGYEQY
TRBV19 | ASPAAKTQY
TRBV11-2 | ASSLKGAVETQY
TRBV7-9 | ASSLRAVNTEAF
TRBV7-9 | ASSLFASGTAQY
TRBV27 | ASSGLAGARETQY
TRBV28 | ASSSTLAGGRETQY
TRBV5-4 | ASSFTSGSSYEQY
TRBV7-9 | ASSLEGRGEQF
TRBV4-3 | ASSQVSGSQPQH
TRBV28 | ASSLPGQGLSDTQY
TRBV19 | ASSMAAGRPDTQY
TRBV14 | ASSQARDRLTDTQY
TRBV27 | ASSRIGVQETQY
TRBV28 | ASSTGDFAYEQY
TRBV27 | ASSLRYGLAANEQF
TRBV18 | ASSPPGNTEAF
TRBV14 | ASSQFSGGEQY
TRBV2 | ASRGKGTDYYEQY
TRBV15 | ATSPRGREFTDTQY
TRBV25-1 | ASSENVVAGRGEQF
TRBV2 | ASGLIQNTEAF
TRBV19 | ASSIGLRGETQY
TRBV6-1 | ASSEQHWVEQY
TRBV7-9 | ASSYEGVDYEQY
TRBV2 | ASSGLAGAYEQY
TRBV5-6 | ASSPQIATGQWQF
TRBV6-6 | ASRQYRDTRSYEQY
TRBV10-1 | ASSESGRGELF
TRBV19 | ATRDRGKGNTIY
TRBV28 | ASSLGQGGSAQH
TRBV5-4 | ASSVPGQGANEQF
TRBV7-3 | ASSFGTLNTGELF
TRBV6-5 | ASRQGHRANTEAF
TRBV18 | ASSPLVGTGFYEQY
TRBV10-3 | AISESGRGPRDTEAF
TRBV11-2 | ASSRGTSGRFYEQY
TRBV27 | AAARRAGLLYNEQF
TRBV5-1 | ASSLVGGSRETQY
TRBV5-1 | ASSSGLAGRTDTQY
TRBV7-8 | ASSFGRGTDEQY
TRBV5-1 | ASSLRDRGDYGYT
TRBV28 | ASSPLAGLNTGELF
TRBV7-3 | ASSVNLNTEAF
TRBV5-8 | ASSPTGNNQPQH
TRBV4-2 | ASSQESRLSYEQY
TRBV7-9 | ASSLGGRIFYEQY
TRBV5-1 | ASSKRSTGELF
TRBV19 | ASSPRGTVEEQF
TRBV29-1 | SVGQGAETQY